The rows below give T cell receptor beta chains drawn from one sample of a study of cytomegalovirus exposure and HLA in healthy donors. This table comes from immunoSEQ multiplex PCR, and its TCRdb copy is limited to in-frame clones, with some not included. The data show roughly 130,000 clones, roughly three quarters seen once. Sequenced input: PBMCs. These receptors were taken from a woman aged 40 to 50 in good health and CMV-seronegative. CDR3s include the opening cysteine and the closing phenylalanine or tryptophan. D genes are given only for firm matches. Where a row states a size, it is once, few, many or the class of an expanded clone; other rows omit it.

v_call: TRBV6-5
d_call: TRBD2
j_call: TRBJ2-7
clone_size: few
cdr3_aa: CASTLLAGEPHEQYF

v_call: TRBV5-1
d_call: TRBD2
j_call: TRBJ2-1
clone_size: .
cdr3_aa: CASSAASGRNEQFF

v_call: TRBV9
d_call: .
j_call: TRBJ2-7
clone_size: .
cdr3_aa: CASSVGSGSRLVEQYF

v_call: TRBV5-1
d_call: .
j_call: TRBJ2-1
clone_size: .
cdr3_aa: CASSLDGPEYNEQFF

v_call: TRBV6-6
d_call: TRBD1
j_call: TRBJ1-5
clone_size: .
cdr3_aa: CASSATGGNQPQHF

v_call: TRBV10-3
d_call: .
j_call: TRBJ2-7
clone_size: few
cdr3_aa: CAITPDTAYEQYF

v_call: TRBV2
d_call: .
j_call: TRBJ2-7
clone_size: .
cdr3_aa: CASMPERGEQYF

v_call: TRBV27
d_call: .
j_call: TRBJ2-7
clone_size: few
cdr3_aa: CASSPTGIYEQYF

v_call: TRBV2
d_call: TRBD2
j_call: TRBJ2-1
clone_size: once
cdr3_aa: CASRRLAGGPGNEQFF

v_call: TRBV6-5
d_call: TRBD1
j_call: TRBJ2-5
clone_size: .
cdr3_aa: CASRIRDSPRETQYF

v_call: TRBV6-1
d_call: .
j_call: TRBJ1-6
clone_size: few
cdr3_aa: CASRKDASRGSPLHF

v_call: TRBV6-6
d_call: .
j_call: TRBJ1-5
clone_size: .
cdr3_aa: CASRSEGESPSQPQHF

v_call: TRBV7-8
d_call: .
j_call: TRBJ1-6
clone_size: .
cdr3_aa: CASSPPASSYNSPLHF

v_call: TRBV5-1
d_call: .
j_call: TRBJ2-2
clone_size: .
cdr3_aa: CASSLEGGTGELFF

v_call: TRBV28
d_call: TRBD2
j_call: TRBJ2-1
clone_size: .
cdr3_aa: CAGKGTSGNEQFF

v_call: TRBV19
d_call: .
j_call: TRBJ2-3
clone_size: few
cdr3_aa: CASSIQLASDTQYF